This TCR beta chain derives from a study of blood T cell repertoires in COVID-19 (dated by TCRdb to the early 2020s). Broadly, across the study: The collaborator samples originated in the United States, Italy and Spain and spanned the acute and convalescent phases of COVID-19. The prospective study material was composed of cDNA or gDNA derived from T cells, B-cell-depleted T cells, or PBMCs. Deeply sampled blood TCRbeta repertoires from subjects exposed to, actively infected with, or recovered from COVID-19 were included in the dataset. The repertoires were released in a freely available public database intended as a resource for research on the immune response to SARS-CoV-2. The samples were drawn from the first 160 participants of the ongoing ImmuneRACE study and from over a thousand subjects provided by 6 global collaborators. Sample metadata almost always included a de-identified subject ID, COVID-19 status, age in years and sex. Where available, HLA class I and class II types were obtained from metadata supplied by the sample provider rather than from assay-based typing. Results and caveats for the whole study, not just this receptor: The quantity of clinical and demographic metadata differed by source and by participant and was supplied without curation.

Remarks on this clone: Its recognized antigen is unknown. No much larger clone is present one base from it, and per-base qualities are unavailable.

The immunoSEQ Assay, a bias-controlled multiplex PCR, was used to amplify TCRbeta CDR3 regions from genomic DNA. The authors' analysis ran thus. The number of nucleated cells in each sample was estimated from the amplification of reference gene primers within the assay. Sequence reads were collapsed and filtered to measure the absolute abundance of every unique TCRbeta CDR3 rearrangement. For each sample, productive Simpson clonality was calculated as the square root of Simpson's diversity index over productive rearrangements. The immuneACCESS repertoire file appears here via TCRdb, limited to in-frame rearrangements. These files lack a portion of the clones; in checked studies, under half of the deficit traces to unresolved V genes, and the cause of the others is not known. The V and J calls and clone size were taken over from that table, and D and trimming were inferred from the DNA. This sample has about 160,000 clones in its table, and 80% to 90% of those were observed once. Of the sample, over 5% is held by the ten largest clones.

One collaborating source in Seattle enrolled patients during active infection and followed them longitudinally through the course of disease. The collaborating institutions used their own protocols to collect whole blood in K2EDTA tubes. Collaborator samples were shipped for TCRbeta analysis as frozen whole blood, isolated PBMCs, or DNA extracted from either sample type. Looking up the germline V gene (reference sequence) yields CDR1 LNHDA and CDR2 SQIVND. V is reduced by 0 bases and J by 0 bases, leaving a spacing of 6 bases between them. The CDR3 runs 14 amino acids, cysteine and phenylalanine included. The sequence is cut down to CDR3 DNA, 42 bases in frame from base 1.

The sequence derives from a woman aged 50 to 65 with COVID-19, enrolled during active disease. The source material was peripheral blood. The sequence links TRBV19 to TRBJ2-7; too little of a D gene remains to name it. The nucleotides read TGTGCCAGTAGTATAGATACAATCTCCTACGAGCAGTACTTC. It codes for CASSIDTISYEQYF.